This T cell receptor beta chain was found in a study of T cells in localized non-small cell lung cancer. Study outcomes and limitations: Adjacent uninvolved lung tissue had the highest T cell clonality, exceeding tumor.

V shed 5 bases and J shed 7 bases, with 12 bases lying between them. The length of the CDR3 is 13 residues. Germline CDR1 is LNHDA and CDR2 is SQIVND (reference sequence). The method was immunoSEQ multiplex PCR; TCRdb's version includes in-frame clones alone and lacks a portion of them. This table has approximately 6,000 clones, around 80% appearing once. In this sample, this clone turned up once. No antigen is known for it. The clonotype was recovered from a female donor over 55 with stage II lung adenocarcinoma. The rearrangement uses TRBV19 and TRBJ1-5; D may be TRBD1 (5 bases). Sequences were derived from peripheral blood mononuclear cells, sampled before any cancer treatment. Here the CDR3 reads CASSDGAKQPQHF. The CDR3 coding sequence is TGTGCCAGTAGTGATGGGGCGAAACAGCCCCAGCATTTT.